This TCR beta chain stems from a study of cytomegalovirus exposure and HLA in healthy donors. Study-wide background: Among the roughly 400 genotyped donors, less than 85% were placed in the Caucasian-associated ancestry cluster. Study-wide results and caveats: Among the most significant clusters, several appeared linked to common viral pathogens in a later analysis. When analyzed later, a missense DCLRE1C variant was found to be linked to TCR beta V- and J-gene trimming.

With 60 Vbeta and 13 Jbeta primers, the PCR was carried out. Here immunoSEQ multiplex PCR was the method, and the copy in TCRdb shows in-frame clones only, minus some. The sample contains around 170,000 clones, approximately 88% of which appear only once. Each of the donors was a healthy bone marrow donor. This clone was seen only a few times. Its antigen is unidentified. After removal of 3 bases from V and 10 bases from J, the junction contained 13 bases not matched to a gene. From germline, CDR1 is SGHRS and CDR2 YFSETQ. The CDR3 is made up of 15 amino acids. The receptor was derived from a woman younger than 30 in good health and CMV-seronegative. The chain is built from TRBV5-1 and TRBJ1-2; 9 nucleotides line up with TRBD1. Input material: PBMCs. In DNA form, the CDR3 reads TGCGCCAGCAGCTCCCCGGACAGGGGCGGTGATGTCTACACCTTC. This sequence encodes CASSSPDRGGDVYTF.